This T cell receptor (beta chain) was found in a study of blood T cell repertoires in COVID-19. Overall study: COVID-19 samples, acute and convalescent, were from the United States, Italy and Spain.

Sequencing was performed with immunoSEQ multiplex PCR; in TCRdb, only in-frame clones are kept and a portion is missing. The table includes about 220,000 clones, 80% detected once. The CDR3 length is 16 residues. From germline, CDR1 is KGHDR and CDR2 SFDVKD. J lost 4 bases, V lost 4 bases, and 11 bases had no gene match. The receptor comes from a woman aged 70-85 years with acute or convalescent COVID-19. The chain joins TRBV24-1 to TRBJ1-2; 7 bases agree with TRBD1. The material sequenced was peripheral blood. CDR3 DNA sequence: TGTGCCACCAGTGACAGCGGACAGGACTCATCCTATGGCTACACCTTC. As protein: CATSDSGQDSSYGYTF.